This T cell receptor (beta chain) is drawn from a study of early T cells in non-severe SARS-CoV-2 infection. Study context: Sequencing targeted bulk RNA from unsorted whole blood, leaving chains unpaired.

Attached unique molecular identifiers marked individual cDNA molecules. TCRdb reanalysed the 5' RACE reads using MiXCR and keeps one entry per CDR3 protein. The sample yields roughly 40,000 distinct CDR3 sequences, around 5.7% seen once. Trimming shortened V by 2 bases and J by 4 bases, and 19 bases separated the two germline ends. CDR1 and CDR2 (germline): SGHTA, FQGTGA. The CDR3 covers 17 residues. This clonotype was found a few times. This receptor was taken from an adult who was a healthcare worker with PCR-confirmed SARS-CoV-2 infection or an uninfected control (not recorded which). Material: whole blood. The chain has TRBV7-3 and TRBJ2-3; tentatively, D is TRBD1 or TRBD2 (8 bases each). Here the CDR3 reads CASSLGQGLDFADTQYF. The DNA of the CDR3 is TGTGCCAGCAGCTTAGGACAGGGACTAGATTTTGCAGATACGCAGTATTTT. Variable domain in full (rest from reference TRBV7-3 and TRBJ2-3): GAGVSQTPSNKVTEKGKYVELRCDPISGHTALYWYRQSLGQGPEFLIYFQGTGAADDSGLPNDRFFAVRPEGSVSTLKIQRTERGDSAVYLCASSLGQGLDFADTQYFGPGTRLTVL.